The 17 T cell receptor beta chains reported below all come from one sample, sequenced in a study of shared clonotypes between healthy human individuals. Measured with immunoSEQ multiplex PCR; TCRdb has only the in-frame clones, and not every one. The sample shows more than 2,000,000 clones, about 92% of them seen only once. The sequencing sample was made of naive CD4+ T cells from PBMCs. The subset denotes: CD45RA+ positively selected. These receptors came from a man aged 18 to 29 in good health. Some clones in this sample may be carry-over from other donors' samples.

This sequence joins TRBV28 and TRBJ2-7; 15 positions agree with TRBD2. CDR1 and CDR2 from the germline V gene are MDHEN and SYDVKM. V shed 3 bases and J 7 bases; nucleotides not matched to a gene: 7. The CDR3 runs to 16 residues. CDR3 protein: CASSLVGTSGRNEQYF. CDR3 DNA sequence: TGTGCCAGCAGTTTGGTCGGGACTAGCGGGAGGAATGAGCAGTACTTC.

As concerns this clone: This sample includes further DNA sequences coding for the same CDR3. CDR3 sequence: CASSPRQNNEQFF. CDR3 coding DNA: TGTGCCAGCTCACCGCGACAGAACAATGAGCAGTTCTTC. The rearrangement uses TRBV18 and TRBJ2-1; possibly TRBD1 for D (5 bases). In germline, CDR1 is KGHSH, CDR2 LQKENI. The CDR3 covers 13 residues. The V and J ends lost 3 bases and 5 bases respectively, with 8 bases between them.

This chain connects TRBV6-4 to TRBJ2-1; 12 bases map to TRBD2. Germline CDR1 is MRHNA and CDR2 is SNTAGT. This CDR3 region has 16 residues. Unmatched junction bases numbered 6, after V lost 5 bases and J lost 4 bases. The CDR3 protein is CASSLSSGREYNEQFF. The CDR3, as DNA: TGTGCCAGCAGTCTCTCTAGCGGGAGGGAATACAATGAGCAGTTCTTC.

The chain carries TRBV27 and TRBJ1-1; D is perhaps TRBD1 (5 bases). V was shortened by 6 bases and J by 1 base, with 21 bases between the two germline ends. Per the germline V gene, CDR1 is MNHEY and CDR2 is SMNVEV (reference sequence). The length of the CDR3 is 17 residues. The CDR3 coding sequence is TGTGCCAGCAGCCACTCCTGGGGGGGTCCGGGGAACACTGAAGCTTTCTTT. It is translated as CASSHSWGGPGNTEAFF.

The CDR3 nucleotides are TGCGCCAGCAGCTTTGAGGGGGCGCCTCGTGAAAAACTGTTTTTT. This sequence encodes CASSFEGAPREKLFF. The V gene is TRBV5-1, the J gene TRBJ1-4, with TRBD1 matching over 7 bases. The length of the CDR3 is 15 residues. The V and J ends lost 2 bases and 7 bases, in that order; junction bases with no gene match: 8. Germline CDR1 SGHRS, CDR2 YFSETQ.

The CDR3 sequence: CAISEQTGRGGYTF. CDR3 nucleotide sequence: TGTGCCATCAGTGAGCAGACAGGGAGAGGCGGCTACACCTTC. The chain couples TRBV10-3 to TRBJ1-2; 7 bases are shared with TRBD1. CDR3 length: 14 amino acids. Trimming removed 2 bases from V and 8 bases from J; junction bases left unmatched: 8. Germline lookup yields CDR1 ENHRY and CDR2 SYGVKD.

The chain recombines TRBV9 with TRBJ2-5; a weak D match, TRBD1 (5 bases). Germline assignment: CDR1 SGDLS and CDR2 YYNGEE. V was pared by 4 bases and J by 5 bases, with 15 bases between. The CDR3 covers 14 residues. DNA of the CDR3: TGTGCCAGCAGCTCCCAAGGGGCAGCGGAGACCCAGTACTTC. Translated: CASSSQGAAETQYF.

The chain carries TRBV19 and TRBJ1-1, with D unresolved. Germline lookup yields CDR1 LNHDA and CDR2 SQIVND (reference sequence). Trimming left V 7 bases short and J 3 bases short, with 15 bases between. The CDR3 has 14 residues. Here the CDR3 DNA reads TGTGCCAGTACCCCCAAAGGGAGGGACACTGAAGCTTTCTTT. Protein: CASTPKGRDTEAFF.

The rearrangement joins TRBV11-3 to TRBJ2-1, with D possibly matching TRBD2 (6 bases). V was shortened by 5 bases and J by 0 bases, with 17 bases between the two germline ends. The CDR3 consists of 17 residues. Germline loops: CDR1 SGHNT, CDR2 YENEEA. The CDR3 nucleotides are TGTGCCAGCAGCCGAGGGACTGACCTCCGCTCCTACAATGAGCAGTTCTTC. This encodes CASSRGTDLRSYNEQFF.

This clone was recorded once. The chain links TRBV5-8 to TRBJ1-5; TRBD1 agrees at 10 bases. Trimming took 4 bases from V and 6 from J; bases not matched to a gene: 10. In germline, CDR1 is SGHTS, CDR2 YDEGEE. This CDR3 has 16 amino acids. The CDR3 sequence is CASSRGDRGGGQPQHF. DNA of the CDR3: TGTGCCAGCAGCCGAGGGGACAGGGGTGGGGGTCAGCCCCAGCATTTT.

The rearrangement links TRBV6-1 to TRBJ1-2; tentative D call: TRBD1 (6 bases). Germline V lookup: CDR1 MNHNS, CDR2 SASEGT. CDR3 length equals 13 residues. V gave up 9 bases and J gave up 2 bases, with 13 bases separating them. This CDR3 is CASSGQPNYGYTF. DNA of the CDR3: TGTGCCAGTTCGGGACAACCCAACTATGGCTACACCTTC.

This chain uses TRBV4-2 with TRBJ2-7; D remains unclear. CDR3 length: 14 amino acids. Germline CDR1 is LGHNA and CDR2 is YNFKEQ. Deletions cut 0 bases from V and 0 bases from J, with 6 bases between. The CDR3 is CASSQDMSSYEQYF. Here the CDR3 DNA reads TGTGCCAGCAGCCAAGATATGAGCTCCTACGAGCAGTACTTC.

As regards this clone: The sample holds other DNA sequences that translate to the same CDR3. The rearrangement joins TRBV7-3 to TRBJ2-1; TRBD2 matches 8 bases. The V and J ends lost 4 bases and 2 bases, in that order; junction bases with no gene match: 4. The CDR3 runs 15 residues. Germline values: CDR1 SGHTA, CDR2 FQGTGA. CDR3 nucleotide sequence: TGTGCCAGCAGCTCCAGCGGGAGCGCCTACAATGAGCAGTTCTTC. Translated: CASSSSGSAYNEQFF.

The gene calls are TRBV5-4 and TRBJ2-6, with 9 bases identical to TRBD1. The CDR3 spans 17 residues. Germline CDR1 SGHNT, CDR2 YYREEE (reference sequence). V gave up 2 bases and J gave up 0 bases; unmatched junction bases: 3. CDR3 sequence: CASSFGTGSSGANVLTF. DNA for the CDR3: TGTGCCAGCAGCTTTGGGACAGGGAGCTCTGGGGCCAACGTCCTGACTTTC.

Here the CDR3 reads CASSARTADTQYF. The CDR3 bases are TGTGCCAGCAGTGCCCGGACAGCGGATACGCAGTATTTT. The chain recombines TRBV6-1 with TRBJ2-3; D is possibly TRBD1 (6 bases). CDR1 is MNHNS, CDR2 SASEGT, per germline. Trimming took 4 bases from V and 6 from J, leaving 11 bases between them. This CDR3 spans 13 amino acids.

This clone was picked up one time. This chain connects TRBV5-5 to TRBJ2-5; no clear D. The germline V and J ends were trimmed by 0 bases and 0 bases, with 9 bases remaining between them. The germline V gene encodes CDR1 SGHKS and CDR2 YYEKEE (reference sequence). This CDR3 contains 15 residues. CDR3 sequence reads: CASSLVWVNQETQYF. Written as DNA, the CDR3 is TGTGCCAGCAGCTTGGTGTGGGTCAACCAAGAGACCCAGTACTTC.

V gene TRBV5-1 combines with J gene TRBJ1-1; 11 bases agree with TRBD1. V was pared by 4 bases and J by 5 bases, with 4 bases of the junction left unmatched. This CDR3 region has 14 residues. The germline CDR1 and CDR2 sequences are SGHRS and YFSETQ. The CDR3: CASSVDRGRTEAFF. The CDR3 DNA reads TGCGCCAGCAGCGTGGACAGGGGGCGAACTGAAGCTTTCTTT.